Listed here is a single T cell receptor (beta chain). No antigen is known for it. MiXCR, applied by TCRdb to the RT-PCR reads, yields one record per CDR3 protein. The data show a few hundred thousand distinct CDR3 sequences, with around 15% seen just once and 11% held by the top ten. The CDR3 sequence is 16 residues long. Germline values: CDR1 SGHRS, CDR2 YFSETQ. J gave up 7 bases and V 0 bases, and 9 bases lay outside the gene matches. The data were obtained in a study of response to subunit inactivated influenza vaccine. Study results and caveats: That few new T cells are recruited by each seasonal influenza vaccination was the authors' suggestion.

J is TRBJ2-1 and V is TRBV5-1, with 8 bases identical to TRBD1. Sequencing was performed on PBMCs from blood, taken approximately 12 days after vaccination. This receptor was taken from a man aged 45-65 years who received an inactivated influenza vaccine. The DNA of the CDR3 is TGCGCCAGCAGCTTGGGAACAGGGGGTCGGGGAAATGAGCAGTTCTTC. It is translated as CASSLGTGGRGNEQFF.